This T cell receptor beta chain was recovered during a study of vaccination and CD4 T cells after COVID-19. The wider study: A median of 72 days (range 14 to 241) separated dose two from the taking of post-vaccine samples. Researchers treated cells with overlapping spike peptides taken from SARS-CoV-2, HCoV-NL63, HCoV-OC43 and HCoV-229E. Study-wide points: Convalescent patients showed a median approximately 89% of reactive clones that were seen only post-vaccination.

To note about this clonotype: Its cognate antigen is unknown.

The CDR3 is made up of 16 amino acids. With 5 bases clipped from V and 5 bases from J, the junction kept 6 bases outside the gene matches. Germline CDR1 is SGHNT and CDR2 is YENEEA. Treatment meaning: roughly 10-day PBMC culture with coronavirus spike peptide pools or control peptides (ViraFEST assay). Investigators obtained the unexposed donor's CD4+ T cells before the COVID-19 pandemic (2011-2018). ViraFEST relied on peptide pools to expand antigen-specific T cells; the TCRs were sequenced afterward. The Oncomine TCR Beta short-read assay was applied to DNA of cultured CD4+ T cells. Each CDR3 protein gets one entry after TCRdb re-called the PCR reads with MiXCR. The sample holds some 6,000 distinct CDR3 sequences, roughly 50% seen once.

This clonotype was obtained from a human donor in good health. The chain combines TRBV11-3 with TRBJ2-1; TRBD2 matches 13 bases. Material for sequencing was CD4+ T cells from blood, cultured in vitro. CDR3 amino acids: CASSNLGTSGNNEQFF. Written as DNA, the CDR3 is TGTGCCAGCAGCAACCTAGGGACTAGCGGGAACAATGAGCAGTTCTTC.